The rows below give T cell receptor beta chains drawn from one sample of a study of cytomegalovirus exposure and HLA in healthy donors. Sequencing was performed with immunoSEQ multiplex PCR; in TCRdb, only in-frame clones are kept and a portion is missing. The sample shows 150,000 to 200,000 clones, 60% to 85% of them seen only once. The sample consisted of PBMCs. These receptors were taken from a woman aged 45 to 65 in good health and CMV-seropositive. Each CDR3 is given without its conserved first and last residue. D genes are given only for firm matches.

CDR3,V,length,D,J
ASSSPPQNTEAF,TRBV27,12,-,TRBJ1-1
SARVYHEQY,TRBV29-1,9,-,TRBJ2-7
ASSEWPGQGLTDTQY,TRBV25-1,15,TRBD1,TRBJ2-3
ASSRQGNTGELF,TRBV7-9,12,TRBD1,TRBJ2-2
ASSMNGFSGNTIY,TRBV19,13,-,TRBJ1-3
ASRTSGGGEQF,TRBV27,11,TRBD2,TRBJ2-1
ASSLRGQVYNEQF,TRBV7-3,13,-,TRBJ2-1
SVESAAEAF,TRBV20-1,9,-,TRBJ1-1
ASTGPPGQGNTGELF,TRBV19,15,TRBD1,TRBJ2-2
ASSVGATSGNTIY,TRBV9,13,-,TRBJ1-3
ASNQIGAKNIQY,TRBV19,12,-,TRBJ2-4
ASSLRAGRHTDTQY,TRBV13,14,TRBD2,TRBJ2-3
ASGLGIGDTGELF,TRBV12-5,13,-,TRBJ2-2
ASSFTGQGVGEQF,TRBV5-1,13,TRBD1,TRBJ2-1
ASSQESPGSGNQPQH,TRBV4-1,15,-,TRBJ1-5
ASSLESGGEQY,TRBV11-3,11,TRBD2,TRBJ2-7
AISDPTSSGGAGETQY,TRBV10-3,16,TRBD2,TRBJ2-5
ASRGTGRDEQY,TRBV6-1,11,TRBD1,TRBJ2-7